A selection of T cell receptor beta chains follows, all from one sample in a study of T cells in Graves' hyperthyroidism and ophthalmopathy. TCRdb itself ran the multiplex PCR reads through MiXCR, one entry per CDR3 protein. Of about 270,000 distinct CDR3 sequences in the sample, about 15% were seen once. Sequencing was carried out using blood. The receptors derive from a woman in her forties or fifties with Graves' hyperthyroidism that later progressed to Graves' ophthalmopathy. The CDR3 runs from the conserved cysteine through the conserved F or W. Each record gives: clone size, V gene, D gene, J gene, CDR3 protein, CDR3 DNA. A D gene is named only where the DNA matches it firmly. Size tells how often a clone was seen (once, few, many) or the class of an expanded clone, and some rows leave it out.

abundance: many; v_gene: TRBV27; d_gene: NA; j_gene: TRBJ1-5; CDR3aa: CASSLLRGGGNQPQHF; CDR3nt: TGTGCCAGCAGTTTATTGCGGGGGGGCGGCAATCAGCCCCAGCATTTT
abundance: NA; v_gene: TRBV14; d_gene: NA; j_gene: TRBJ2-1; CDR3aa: CASSQVLYPTPELGYNEQFF; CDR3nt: TGTGCCAGCAGCCAAGTTCTGTATCCCACCCCGGAACTCGGATACAATGAGCAGTTCTTC
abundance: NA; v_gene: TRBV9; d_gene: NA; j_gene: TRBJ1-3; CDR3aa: CASSAGLGPSGNTIYF; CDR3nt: TGTGCCAGCAGCGCCGGACTGGGGCCCTCTGGAAACACCATATATTTT
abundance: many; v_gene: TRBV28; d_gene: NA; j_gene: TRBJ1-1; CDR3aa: CASSSPGLNTEAFF; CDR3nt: TGTGCCAGCAGTTCCCCAGGATTGAACACTGAAGCTTTCTTT
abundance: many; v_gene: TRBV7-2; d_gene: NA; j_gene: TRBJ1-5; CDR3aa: CASSIVQFRGSQPQHF; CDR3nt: TGTGCCAGCAGCATCGTTCAGTTTAGGGGTAGCCAGCCCCAGCATTTT
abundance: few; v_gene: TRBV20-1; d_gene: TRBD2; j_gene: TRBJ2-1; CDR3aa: CSAPRGPSGRTSSYNEQFF; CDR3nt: TGCAGTGCCCCTAGGGGGCCTAGCGGGAGGACGAGCTCCTACAATGAGCAGTTCTTC
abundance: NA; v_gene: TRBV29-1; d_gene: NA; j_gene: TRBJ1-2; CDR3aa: CSVEFSGIYGYTF; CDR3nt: TGCAGCGTTGAATTCTCCGGCATCTATGGCTACACCTTC
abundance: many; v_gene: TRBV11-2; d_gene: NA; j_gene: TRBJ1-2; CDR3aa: CASSQTGSYGYTF; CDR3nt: TGTGCCAGCAGCCAGACGGGGAGCTATGGCTACACCTTC
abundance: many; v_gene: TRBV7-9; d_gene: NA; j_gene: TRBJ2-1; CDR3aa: CASSLGSGDPRHDEQFF; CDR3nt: TGTGCCAGCAGCTTAGGGTCAGGGGACCCGCGCCACGATGAGCAGTTCTTC
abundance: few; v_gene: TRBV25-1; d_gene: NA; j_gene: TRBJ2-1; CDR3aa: CASSGLWGLTSARYNEQFF; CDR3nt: TGTGCCAGCAGCGGGTTATGGGGGCTTACTAGCGCCCGGTACAATGAGCAGTTCTTC
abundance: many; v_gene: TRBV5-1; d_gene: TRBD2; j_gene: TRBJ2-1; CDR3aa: CASSWGPGLGANEQFF; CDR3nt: TGCGCCAGCAGCTGGGGACCGGGACTAGGGGCCAATGAGCAGTTCTTC
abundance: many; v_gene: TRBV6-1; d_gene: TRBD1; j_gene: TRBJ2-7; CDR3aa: CASRGDRVREQYF; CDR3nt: TGTGCCAGCAGAGGGGACAGGGTGCGCGAGCAGTACTTC
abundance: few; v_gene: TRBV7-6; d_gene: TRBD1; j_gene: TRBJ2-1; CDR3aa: CASSPFQGDNEQFF; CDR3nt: TGTGCCAGCAGCCCCTTCCAGGGGGACAATGAGCAGTTCTTC
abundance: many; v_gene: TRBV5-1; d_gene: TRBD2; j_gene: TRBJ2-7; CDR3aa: CASSLGLAGSYEQYF; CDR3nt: TGCGCCAGCAGCTTGGGACTAGCGGGCTCCTACGAGCAGTACTTC
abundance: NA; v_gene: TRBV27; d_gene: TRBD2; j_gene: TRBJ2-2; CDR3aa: CASSGLAGPNAGELFF; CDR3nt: TGTGCCAGCTCTGGACTAGCAGGTCCAAACGCCGGGGAGCTGTTTTTT
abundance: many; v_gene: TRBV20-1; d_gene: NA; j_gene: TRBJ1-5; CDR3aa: CSAQDSPNQPQHF; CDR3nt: TGCAGTGCCCAGGACAGCCCCAATCAGCCCCAGCATTTT
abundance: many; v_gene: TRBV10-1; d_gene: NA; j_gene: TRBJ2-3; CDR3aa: CASSTAGRVDTQYF; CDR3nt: TGCGCCAGCAGTACGGCGGGACGGGTAGATACGCAGTATTTT
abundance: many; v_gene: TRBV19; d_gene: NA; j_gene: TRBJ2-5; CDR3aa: CASSAETGGETQYF; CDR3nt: TGTGCCAGTAGCGCTGAGACAGGCGGGGAGACCCAGTACTTC
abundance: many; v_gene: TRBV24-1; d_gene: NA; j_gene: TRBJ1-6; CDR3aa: CATSETRTNSPLHF; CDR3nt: TGTGCCACCAGTGAGACGCGGACTAATTCACCCCTCCACTTT
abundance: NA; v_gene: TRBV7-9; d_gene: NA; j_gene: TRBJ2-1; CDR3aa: CASSLGATITSYNEQFF; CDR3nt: TGTGCCAGCAGCCTCGGCGCGACAATTACCTCCTACAATGAGCAGTTCTTC
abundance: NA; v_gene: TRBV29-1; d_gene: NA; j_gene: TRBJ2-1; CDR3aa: CSVASSHEQFF; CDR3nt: TGCAGCGTTGCGAGTAGCCACGAGCAGTTCTTC
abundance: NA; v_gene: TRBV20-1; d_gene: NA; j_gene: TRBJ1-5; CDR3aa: CSASPGPHNQPQHF; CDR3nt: TGCAGTGCTAGCCCCGGGCCTCACAATCAGCCCCAGCATTTT
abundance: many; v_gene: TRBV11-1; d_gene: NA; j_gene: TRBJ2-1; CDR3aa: CASSTPRGEQFF; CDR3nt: TGTGCCAGCAGCACTCCTAGGGGTGAGCAGTTCTTC
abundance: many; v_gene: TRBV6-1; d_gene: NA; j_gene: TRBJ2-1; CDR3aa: CASSELLDYNEQFF; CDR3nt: TGTGCCAGCAGTGAACTGCTGGATTACAATGAGCAGTTCTTC
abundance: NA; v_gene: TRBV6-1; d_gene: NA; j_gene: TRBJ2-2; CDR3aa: CASSKTGFGSSTSSNTGELFF; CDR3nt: TGTGCCAGCAGCAAGACAGGTTTTGGTTCCTCAACTTCTTCGAACACCGGGGAGCTGTTTTTT
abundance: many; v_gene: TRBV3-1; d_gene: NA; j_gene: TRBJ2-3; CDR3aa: CASSQTAAADTQYF; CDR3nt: TGTGCCAGCAGCCAAACGGCAGCTGCAGATACGCAGTATTTT
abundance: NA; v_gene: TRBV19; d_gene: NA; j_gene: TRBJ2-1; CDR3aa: CASSIAGRTSSYNEQFF; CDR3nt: TGTGCCAGTAGTATAGCAGGGCGGACGTCTTCCTACAATGAGCAGTTCTTC
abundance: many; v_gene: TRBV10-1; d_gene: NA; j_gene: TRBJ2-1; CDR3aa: CASSVTAAGAQFF; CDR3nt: TGCGCCAGCAGCGTAACCGCGGCAGGGGCGCAGTTCTTC
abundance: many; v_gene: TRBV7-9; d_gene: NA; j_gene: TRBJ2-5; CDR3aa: CASSTSKTASMGTRYQETQYF; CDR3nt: TGTGCCAGCAGCACAAGCAAGACAGCATCCATGGGGACTCGGTACCAAGAGACCCAGTACTTC
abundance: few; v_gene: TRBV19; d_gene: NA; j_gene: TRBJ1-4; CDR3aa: CASKSRTDEKLFF; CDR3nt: TGTGCCAGTAAGAGCAGAACTGATGAAAAACTGTTTTTT
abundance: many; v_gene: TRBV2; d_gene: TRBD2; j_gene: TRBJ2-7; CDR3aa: CASRPLAIYEQYF; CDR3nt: TGTGCCAGCAGACCACTAGCGATTTACGAGCAGTACTTC
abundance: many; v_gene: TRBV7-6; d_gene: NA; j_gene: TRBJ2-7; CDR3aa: CASTPESEQYF; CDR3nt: TGTGCCAGCACCCCCGAAAGCGAGCAGTACTTC
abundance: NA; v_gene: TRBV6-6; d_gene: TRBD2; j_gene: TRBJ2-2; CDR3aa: CASSYSIVAGVPGELFF; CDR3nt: TGTGCCAGCAGTTACTCGATCGTTGCGGGAGTCCCCGGGGAGCTGTTTTTT
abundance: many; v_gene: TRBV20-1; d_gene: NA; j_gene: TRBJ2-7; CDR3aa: CSATGRQPYEQYF; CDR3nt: TGCAGTGCTACGGGACGGCAACCCTACGAGCAGTACTTC
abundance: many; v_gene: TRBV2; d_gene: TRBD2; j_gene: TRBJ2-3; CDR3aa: CASSKGGLADSTDTQYF; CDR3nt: TGTGCCAGCAGCAAGGGGGGACTAGCGGACTCCACAGATACGCAGTATTTT